Listed below are T cell receptor beta chains from one sample, sequenced in a study of control samples from healthy donors and cancer patients. Assay used: immunoSEQ multiplex PCR; TCRdb lists only in-frame clones, some missing. The data hold over 100,000 clones, with around 90% observed a single time. The material sequenced was blood. These receptors were obtained from a man between 40 and 49 years old in good health. Each CDR3 is given with its conserved first and last residue. Fields, in order: clone size, D gene, J gene, V gene, CDR3 DNA, CDR3 protein. The D gene is left open where the match is weak. Some rows mark clone size as missing; the rest say once, few, many or name a class of expanded clone.

clone size: NA; D gene: NA; J gene: TRBJ2-2; V gene: TRBV5-1; CDR3 DNA: TGCGCCAGCAGGGAACAGGCGAACACCGGGGAGCTGTTTTTT; CDR3 protein: CASREQANTGELFF
clone size: few; D gene: NA; J gene: TRBJ1-1; V gene: TRBV13; CDR3 DNA: TGTGCCAGCAGCTTAAATAGGCAGGGCGAAAACACTGAAGCTTTCTTT; CDR3 protein: CASSLNRQGENTEAFF
clone size: NA; D gene: TRBD1; J gene: TRBJ1-1; V gene: TRBV18; CDR3 DNA: TGTGCCAGCTCGCCTTCCCCTGACAGGGGGGTCGCATCTTTCTTT; CDR3 protein: CASSPSPDRGVASFF
clone size: NA; D gene: TRBD1; J gene: TRBJ1-6; V gene: TRBV13; CDR3 DNA: TGTGCCAGCAGCTTGGGAGGGACAGGGAAAACTTCACCCCTCCACTTT; CDR3 protein: CASSLGGTGKTSPLHF
clone size: NA; D gene: NA; J gene: TRBJ1-2; V gene: TRBV5-1; CDR3 DNA: TGCGCCAGCAGCTTGGGTCCTGGCTACACCTTC; CDR3 protein: CASSLGPGYTF
clone size: NA; D gene: TRBD1; J gene: TRBJ2-7; V gene: TRBV5-6; CDR3 DNA: TGTGCCAGCAGCTGGGTGGGGACAGGGGATCCCTACGAGCAGTACTTC; CDR3 protein: CASSWVGTGDPYEQYF
clone size: NA; D gene: NA; J gene: TRBJ2-1; V gene: TRBV5-1; CDR3 DNA: TGCGCCAGCAGCATACAGGACAATGAGCAGTTCTTC; CDR3 protein: CASSIQDNEQFF
clone size: NA; D gene: TRBD2; J gene: TRBJ2-6; V gene: TRBV7-3; CDR3 DNA: TGTGCCAGCAGCTTAGCGGCGGGGGTCTCTGGGGCCAACGTCCTGACTTTC; CDR3 protein: CASSLAAGVSGANVLTF
clone size: NA; D gene: NA; J gene: TRBJ2-7; V gene: TRBV10-3; CDR3 DNA: TGTGCCATCAGTGAGTCGCAGGGAACCTACGAGCAGTACTTC; CDR3 protein: CAISESQGTYEQYF
clone size: NA; D gene: TRBD2; J gene: TRBJ2-6; V gene: TRBV27; CDR3 DNA: TGTGCCAGCAGTTTCGGGGGGTCAATCTCTGGGGCCAACGTCCTGACTTTC; CDR3 protein: CASSFGGSISGANVLTF
clone size: NA; D gene: NA; J gene: TRBJ2-2; V gene: TRBV5-1; CDR3 DNA: TGCGCCAGCAGCGAGCCCGGGACCACCACCGGGGAGCTGTTTTTT; CDR3 protein: CASSEPGTTTGELFF
clone size: NA; D gene: NA; J gene: TRBJ1-5; V gene: TRBV28; CDR3 DNA: TGTGCCAGCAAATCCGGACTGCTGCCCCAGCATTTT; CDR3 protein: CASKSGLLPQHF
clone size: NA; D gene: TRBD1; J gene: TRBJ2-7; V gene: TRBV9; CDR3 DNA: TGTGCCAGCAGCGAGACACCCGGGACAGTCTCCTACGAGCAGTACTTC; CDR3 protein: CASSETPGTVSYEQYF
clone size: NA; D gene: NA; J gene: TRBJ2-3; V gene: TRBV30; CDR3 DNA: TGTGCCTGGAGTGTACGGGGGCGGATGAGCGGTACGCAGTATTTT; CDR3 protein: CAWSVRGRMSGTQYF
clone size: NA; D gene: NA; J gene: TRBJ2-3; V gene: TRBV6-1; CDR3 DNA: TGTGCCAGCAATGAAGGTACGGGGTCAGATACGCAGTATTTT; CDR3 protein: CASNEGTGSDTQYF
clone size: NA; D gene: NA; J gene: TRBJ1-1; V gene: TRBV6-5; CDR3 DNA: TGTGCCAGCAGAAAAGGGAACACTGAAGCTTTCTTT; CDR3 protein: CASRKGNTEAFF
clone size: NA; D gene: TRBD1; J gene: TRBJ1-1; V gene: TRBV5-4; CDR3 DNA: TGTGCCACCCAACCCGGCGGGGGACAGGGGCGCACTGAAGCTTTCTTT; CDR3 protein: CATQPGGGQGRTEAFF
clone size: NA; D gene: NA; J gene: TRBJ1-4; V gene: TRBV19; CDR3 DNA: TGTGCCACCGCAACTAATGAAAAACTGTTTTTT; CDR3 protein: CATATNEKLFF
clone size: NA; D gene: NA; J gene: TRBJ1-4; V gene: TRBV30; CDR3 DNA: TGTGCCTGTACGGCAGATGAAAAACTGTTTTTT; CDR3 protein: CACTADEKLFF
clone size: NA; D gene: NA; J gene: TRBJ2-1; V gene: TRBV5-1; CDR3 DNA: TGCGCCAGCAGCTTGGTTGGATACTCCTACAATGAGCAGTTCTTC; CDR3 protein: CASSLVGYSYNEQFF
clone size: NA; D gene: NA; J gene: TRBJ1-3; V gene: TRBV30; CDR3 DNA: TGTGCCTGCTTAACCGGGATTCTATATTTT; CDR3 protein: CACLTGILYF
clone size: once; D gene: NA; J gene: TRBJ1-1; V gene: TRBV7-8; CDR3 DNA: TGTGCCAGCAGCTTAGCAGGGGTGAACACTGAAGCTTTCTTT; CDR3 protein: CASSLAGVNTEAFF
clone size: NA; D gene: NA; J gene: TRBJ1-5; V gene: TRBV28; CDR3 DNA: TGTGCCAGCAGTTTCGGACCTGCCCCCCGACAGCCCCAGCATTTT; CDR3 protein: CASSFGPAPRQPQHF
clone size: NA; D gene: NA; J gene: TRBJ2-1; V gene: TRBV10-3; CDR3 DNA: TGTGCCATCAGTGAGTCGAGGCAATCCTACAATGAGCAGTTCTTC; CDR3 protein: CAISESRQSYNEQFF
clone size: NA; D gene: TRBD1; J gene: TRBJ1-1; V gene: TRBV9; CDR3 DNA: TGTGCCAGCAGCGCCACCGGGACAGGGTTTGCGAACACTGAAGCTTTCTTT; CDR3 protein: CASSATGTGFANTEAFF
clone size: NA; D gene: TRBD2; J gene: TRBJ2-3; V gene: TRBV3-1/TRBV3-2; CDR3 DNA: TGTGCCAGCAGCCCGACTAGCGGGGCAATCACAGATACGCAGTATTTT; CDR3 protein: CASSPTSGAITDTQYF
clone size: NA; D gene: NA; J gene: TRBJ2-7; V gene: TRBV3-1/TRBV3-2; CDR3 DNA: TGTGCCAGCAGCCGGAACGAGCAGTACTTC; CDR3 protein: CASSRNEQYF